The rows below give T cell receptor beta chains drawn from one sample of a study of radiotherapy plus CTLA-4 blockade in lung cancer. Here immunoSEQ multiplex PCR was the method, and the copy in TCRdb shows in-frame clones only, minus some. The sample records tens of thousands of clones, approximately 72% being singletons. Sequenced material: peripheral blood, taken from a patient treated with radiotherapy plus ipilimumab. These receptors were collected from a human donor with non-small cell lung cancer who had stable disease on radiotherapy plus ipilimumab. The CDR3 runs from the conserved cysteine through the conserved F or W. The D gene is left open where the match is weak. Clone size is not always given. Where it is, it says once, few, many or a class for expanded clones.

>TRBJ2-3|NA|TRBV18|NA
CASSQGDTDTQYF
TGTGCCAGCTCACAGGGGGACACAGATACGCAGTATTTT
>TRBJ1-2|NA|TRBV5-4|TRBD1
CASSLIGQGGHGYTF
TGTGCCAGCAGCTTGATTGGACAGGGGGGGCATGGCTACACCTTC
>TRBJ2-1|many|TRBV7-9|NA
CASSLGVDRSEQFF
TGTGCCAGCAGCTTAGGGGTTGATAGGAGTGAGCAGTTCTTC
>TRBJ2-3|NA|TRBV5-1|TRBD2
CASRLAGGRSTDTQYF
TGCGCCAGCAGACTAGCGGGGGGCCGGAGCACAGATACGCAGTATTTT
>TRBJ1-1|NA|TRBV30|NA
CAWSGDKSTEAFF
TGTGCCTGGAGTGGGGACAAGTCCACTGAAGCTTTCTTT
>TRBJ1-1|NA|TRBV15|TRBD1
CATSRHQGALGAEAFF
TGTGCCACCAGCAGACATCAGGGGGCCCTTGGGGCTGAAGCTTTCTTT
>TRBJ1-6|many|TRBV11-3|TRBD1
CASSPQTGGNSPLHF
TGTGCCAGCAGCCCCCAGACAGGGGGGAATTCACCCCTCCACTTT
>TRBJ1-2|NA|TRBV7-9|NA
CASSRTAGVGYTF
TGTGCCAGCAGCCGCACGGCGGGGGTTGGCTACACCTTC
>TRBJ1-6|NA|TRBV4-1|NA
CASSQDLGLGSPLHF
TGCGCCAGCAGCCAAGATCTTGGACTTGGATCACCCCTCCACTTT
>TRBJ2-3|NA|TRBV30|NA
CAWSVLGRADTQYF
TGTGCCTGGAGTGTACTCGGTCGGGCAGATACGCAGTATTTT